The rows below give T cell receptor beta chains drawn from one sample of a study of vaccination and CD4 T cells after COVID-19. TCRdb ran MiXCR on the PCR reads and lists one entry per CDR3 protein. The sample has about 13,000 distinct CDR3 sequences; 45% are singletons. For these receptors, no antigen is known. This material consisted of CD4+ T cells from blood, cultured in vitro, taken after SARS-CoV-2 vaccination. Every receptor here comes from a human donor who had recovered from COVID-19. Each CDR3 is given with its conserved first and last residue. The D gene is left open where the match is weak. The size of a clone is reported for some rows only, either as once, few or many, or as a class for expanded clones.

J: TRBJ2-4
V: TRBV5-4
size: .
D: .
CDR3: CASSPDYVKNIQYF
DNA: TGTGCCAGCAGCCCTGACTACGTTAAAAACATTCAGTACTTC

J: TRBJ1-6
V: TRBV2
size: few
D: .
CDR3: CASRQGRRDNSPLHF
DNA: TGTGCCAGCAGACAGGGCAGGAGGGATAATTCACCCCTCCACTTT

J: TRBJ2-7
V: TRBV9
size: .
D: .
CDR3: CASSVSQGLYEQYF
DNA: TGTGCCAGCAGCGTATCCCAGGGACTCTACGAGCAGTACTTC

J: TRBJ1-2
V: TRBV7-3
size: once
D: TRBD1
CDR3: CASSQDRLYGYTF
DNA: TGTGCCAGCAGCCAGGACAGGCTCTATGGCTACACCTTC

J: TRBJ1-3
V: TRBV28
size: .
D: .
CDR3: CASSLPWGGNTIYF
DNA: TGTGCCAGCAGTTTACCGTGGGGTGGAAACACCATATATTTT

J: TRBJ2-5
V: TRBV20-1
size: .
D: TRBD2
CDR3: CSASREARQETQYF
DNA: TGCAGTGCTAGTCGGGAGGCTCGCCAAGAGACCCAGTACTTC

J: TRBJ1-2
V: TRBV5-4
size: .
D: .
CDR3: CASSRQGLDGYTF
DNA: TGTGCCAGCAGCCGACAAGGTCTGGATGGCTACACCTTC

J: TRBJ1-2
V: TRBV24-1
size: few
D: .
CDR3: CATRESGNRGYTF
DNA: TGTGCCACCAGGGAATCCGGGAACCGTGGCTACACCTTC

J: TRBJ2-5
V: TRBV20-1
size: medium-sized
D: .
CDR3: CSKAEKQETQYF
DNA: TGCAGTAAAGCGGAGAAACAAGAGACCCAGTACTTC

J: TRBJ1-6
V: TRBV6-5
size: .
D: .
CDR3: CASSYSPRGNSPLHF
DNA: TGTGCCAGCAGTTACTCCCCGCGGGGTAATTCACCCCTCCACTTT

J: TRBJ2-6
V: TRBV20-1
size: few
D: .
CDR3: CSARQGSTGANVLTF
DNA: TGCAGTGCTAGACAGGGAAGTACTGGGGCCAACGTCCTGACTTTC

J: TRBJ2-5
V: TRBV4-1
size: .
D: .
CDR3: CASSQGMETQYF
DNA: TGCGCCAGCAGCCAAGGAATGGAGACCCAGTACTTC

J: TRBJ2-5
V: TRBV5-1
size: few
D: TRBD2
CDR3: CASSLAGGQETQYF
DNA: TGCGCCAGCAGCTTAGCGGGAGGGCAAGAGACCCAGTACTTC

J: TRBJ2-5
V: TRBV20-1
size: few
D: TRBD1
CDR3: CSADRTGAGETQYF
DNA: TGCAGTGCTGACCGGACAGGGGCGGGCGAGACCCAGTACTTC

J: TRBJ2-5
V: TRBV15
size: .
D: .
CDR3: CATSRDAGLETQYF
DNA: TGTGCCACCAGCAGAGATGCGGGGTTAGAGACCCAGTACTTC

J: TRBJ2-5
V: TRBV29-1
size: .
D: .
CDR3: CSAQTSLTETQYF
DNA: TGCAGCGCCCAAACCAGCCTTACCGAGACCCAGTACTTC

J: TRBJ2-1
V: TRBV27
size: .
D: .
CDR3: CASTDYSYNEQFF
DNA: TGTGCCAGTACGGACTACTCCTACAATGAGCAGTTCTTC

J: TRBJ1-6
V: TRBV20-1
size: few
D: .
CDR3: CSAIGQTNSPLHF
DNA: TGCAGTGCTATTGGACAGACTAATTCACCCCTCCACTTT

J: TRBJ1-4
V: TRBV5-4
size: few
D: .
CDR3: CASSFIEGEKLFF
DNA: TGTGCCAGCAGCTTCATCGAGGGGGAAAAACTGTTTTTT

J: TRBJ1-6
V: TRBV7-3
size: .
D: .
CDR3: CASSLQGAGYGSPLHF
DNA: TGTGCCAGCAGCTTACAAGGGGCAGGCTACGGTTCACCCCTCCACTTT

J: TRBJ1-4
V: TRBV6-1
size: .
D: TRBD1
CDR3: CASSGGDREGEKLFF
DNA: TGTGCCAGCAGTGGGGGGGACAGAGAAGGAGAAAAACTGTTTTTT

J: TRBJ2-1
V: TRBV19
size: few
D: TRBD2
CDR3: CASSAGLAEYNEQFF
DNA: TGTGCCAGTAGTGCGGGACTAGCGGAGTACAATGAGCAGTTCTTC

J: TRBJ1-1
V: TRBV6-1
size: once
D: .
CDR3: CASSLTGQNTEAFF
DNA: TGTGCCAGCAGCTTGACAGGCCAGAACACTGAAGCTTTCTTT

J: TRBJ1-5
V: TRBV7-6
size: .
D: .
CDR3: CASSLGAVGNQPQHF
DNA: TGTGCCAGCAGCTTAGGGGCCGTGGGAAATCAGCCCCAGCATTTT

J: TRBJ2-3
V: TRBV11-2
size: .
D: TRBD1
CDR3: CASSSGQVVYTDTQYF
DNA: TGTGCCAGCAGCTCGGGACAGGTGGTCTACACAGATACGCAGTATTTT

J: TRBJ1-5
V: TRBV19
size: few
D: .
CDR3: CASSIHRYRDYSNQPQHF
DNA: TGTGCCAGTAGTATTCATCGTTATCGGGACTATAGCAATCAGCCCCAGCATTTT

J: TRBJ1-2
V: TRBV20-1
size: .
D: .
CDR3: CSASVRNYGYTF
DNA: TGCAGTGCTAGTGTGCGGAACTATGGCTACACCTTC

J: TRBJ2-2
V: TRBV10-1
size: once
D: .
CDR3: CASSESGAGELFF
DNA: TGCGCCAGCAGTGAGTCGGGCGCCGGGGAGCTGTTTTTT

J: TRBJ2-7
V: TRBV28
size: .
D: TRBD1
CDR3: CATAPGQGIVYEQYF
DNA: TGTGCCACCGCCCCGGGACAGGGGATAGTCTACGAGCAGTACTTC

J: TRBJ2-2
V: TRBV15
size: .
D: TRBD1
CDR3: CATSRRVWAGGTGELFF
DNA: TGTGCCACCAGCAGGCGGGTTTGGGCAGGGGGCACCGGGGAGCTGTTTTTT

J: TRBJ1-1
V: TRBV20-1
size: few
D: .
CDR3: CSARDLTGWNTEAFF
DNA: TGCAGTGCTAGAGATCTCACAGGGTGGAACACTGAAGCTTTCTTT